Below are 8 T cell receptor beta chains sequenced from a single sample in a study of neoadjuvant anti-PD-1 for oral cavity cancer. The protocol was immunoSEQ multiplex PCR, while the TCRdb copy is restricted to in-frame clones and leaves out a portion. The sample consists of more than 10,000 clones, about three fifths of them appearing once. Here the sequenced sample was PBMCs, taken before nivolumab (anti-PD-1) treatment. The receptor set was obtained from a person aged 35 to 85 with oral cavity squamous cell carcinoma.

This chain links TRBV29-1 with TRBJ1-1; D might be TRBD1 (5 bases). The germline CDR1 and CDR2 sequences are SQVTM and ANQGSEA. V was trimmed by 4 bases and J by 1 base, leaving 10 bases between them. The CDR3 length is 13 residues. The chain's CDR3 is CSVVQGWNTEAFF. In DNA, the CDR3 is TGCAGCGTTGTGCAGGGATGGAACACTGAAGCTTTCTTT.

The genes are TRBV7-8 and TRBJ1-2; 10 nucleotides match TRBD1. J gave up 10 bases and V 4 bases, and 15 bases lay outside the gene matches. The CDR3 is 16 amino acids. Germline V CDR1 and CDR2: SGHVS, FQNEAQ. CDR3 region: CASSSRRQGAGDVYTF. The CDR3 DNA reads as TGTGCCAGCAGCTCCAGAAGACAGGGGGCAGGTGACGTCTACACCTTC.

The chain has TRBV5-1 and TRBJ2-1; no definite D call. The length of the CDR3 is 14 residues. Trimming took off 5 bases at V and 7 bases at J, with 16 bases between the two ends. The germline CDR1 and CDR2 sequences are SGHRS and YFSETQ. CDR3 DNA: TGCGCCAGCAGGGTCACCGGAGATTTGAATGAGCAGTTCTTC. Encoded protein: CASRVTGDLNEQFF.

V gene TRBV4-1 combines with J gene TRBJ1-2, with D perhaps matching TRBD1 (5 bases). Germline V lookup: CDR1 MGHRA, CDR2 YSYEKL. V was shortened by 4 bases and J by 3 bases, with 15 bases between the two germline ends. The CDR3 extends over 15 amino acids. This chain's CDR3 is CASSRDEQEDYGYTF. The CDR3 DNA reads as TGCGCCAGCAGCCGGGACGAGCAGGAAGACTATGGCTACACCTTC.

The rearrangement links TRBV19 to TRBJ2-4; 8 bases line up with TRBD1. The ends lost 3 bases at V and 5 bases at J; junction bases unmatched: 12. The CDR3 sequence is 17 residues long. Looked up from germline, CDR1 is LNHDA and CDR2 is SQIVND (reference sequence). The CDR3 DNA reads as TGTGCCAGTAGTATCGCCAAGGGCAGGGGGCGCGAAAACATTCAGTACTTC. Amino acids: CASSIAKGRGRENIQYF.

The genes are TRBV7-6 and TRBJ1-3; no definite D call. This CDR3 comprises 14 residues. The V gene's germline CDR1 is SGHVS and CDR2 FNYEAQ. V lost 2 bases to trimming and J lost 0 bases, with 5 bases between them. The CDR3 here is CASSLTPSGNTIYF. Here the CDR3 DNA reads TGTGCCAGCAGCTTAACCCCCTCTGGAAACACCATATATTTT.

The genes are TRBV6-1 and TRBJ1-6, with TRBD1 matching over 8 bases. V gave up 11 bases and J gave up 14 bases; unmatched junction bases: 14. The CDR3 contains 13 residues. The germline V gene encodes CDR1 MNHNS and CDR2 SASEGT. The CDR3 loop reads CAAGQGGLRSLHF. CDR3 bases: TGTGCCGCCGGACAGGGCGGCTTGAGGTCCCTCCACTTT.

V gene TRBV2 combines with J gene TRBJ2-1; 8 nucleotides line up with TRBD1. The ends lost 5 bases at V and 0 bases at J; junction bases unmatched: 6. CDR1 and CDR2 from the germline V gene are SNHLY and FYNNEI. This CDR3 has 16 amino acids. Here the CDR3 DNA reads TGTGCCAGCAGTCCCGGACAGGGTAGCTCCTACAATGAGCAGTTCTTC. Its translation: CASSPGQGSSYNEQFF.